Sequencing of this TCR beta chain was carried out in a study of blood T cell repertoires in COVID-19. Source study methods: Researchers report that nucleated cell counts were estimated from reference gene primer amplification. Assay: immunoSEQ multiplex PCR; the TCRdb copy retains only in-frame clones and omits some. That table is the source of V, J and clone size, and D and trimming were worked out from the DNA. The sample yields approximately 250,000 clones, approximately 86% seen once. This clone has just a few counts. V was cut by 3 bases and J by 15 bases, with 12 bases left in between. Germline V gives CDR1 SGHTA, CDR2 FQGNSA. CDR3 length: 11 amino acids.

The chain uses TRBV7-2 and TRBJ2-1; a possible D gene is TRBD2 (6 bases). The TCR originated in a woman aged 70-85 years with COVID-19, enrolled during active disease. Material: peripheral blood. CDR3 amino acids: CASSLSWGVFF. The CDR3 region has the DNA TGTGCCAGCAGCTTGTCGTGGGGGGTGTTCTTC.